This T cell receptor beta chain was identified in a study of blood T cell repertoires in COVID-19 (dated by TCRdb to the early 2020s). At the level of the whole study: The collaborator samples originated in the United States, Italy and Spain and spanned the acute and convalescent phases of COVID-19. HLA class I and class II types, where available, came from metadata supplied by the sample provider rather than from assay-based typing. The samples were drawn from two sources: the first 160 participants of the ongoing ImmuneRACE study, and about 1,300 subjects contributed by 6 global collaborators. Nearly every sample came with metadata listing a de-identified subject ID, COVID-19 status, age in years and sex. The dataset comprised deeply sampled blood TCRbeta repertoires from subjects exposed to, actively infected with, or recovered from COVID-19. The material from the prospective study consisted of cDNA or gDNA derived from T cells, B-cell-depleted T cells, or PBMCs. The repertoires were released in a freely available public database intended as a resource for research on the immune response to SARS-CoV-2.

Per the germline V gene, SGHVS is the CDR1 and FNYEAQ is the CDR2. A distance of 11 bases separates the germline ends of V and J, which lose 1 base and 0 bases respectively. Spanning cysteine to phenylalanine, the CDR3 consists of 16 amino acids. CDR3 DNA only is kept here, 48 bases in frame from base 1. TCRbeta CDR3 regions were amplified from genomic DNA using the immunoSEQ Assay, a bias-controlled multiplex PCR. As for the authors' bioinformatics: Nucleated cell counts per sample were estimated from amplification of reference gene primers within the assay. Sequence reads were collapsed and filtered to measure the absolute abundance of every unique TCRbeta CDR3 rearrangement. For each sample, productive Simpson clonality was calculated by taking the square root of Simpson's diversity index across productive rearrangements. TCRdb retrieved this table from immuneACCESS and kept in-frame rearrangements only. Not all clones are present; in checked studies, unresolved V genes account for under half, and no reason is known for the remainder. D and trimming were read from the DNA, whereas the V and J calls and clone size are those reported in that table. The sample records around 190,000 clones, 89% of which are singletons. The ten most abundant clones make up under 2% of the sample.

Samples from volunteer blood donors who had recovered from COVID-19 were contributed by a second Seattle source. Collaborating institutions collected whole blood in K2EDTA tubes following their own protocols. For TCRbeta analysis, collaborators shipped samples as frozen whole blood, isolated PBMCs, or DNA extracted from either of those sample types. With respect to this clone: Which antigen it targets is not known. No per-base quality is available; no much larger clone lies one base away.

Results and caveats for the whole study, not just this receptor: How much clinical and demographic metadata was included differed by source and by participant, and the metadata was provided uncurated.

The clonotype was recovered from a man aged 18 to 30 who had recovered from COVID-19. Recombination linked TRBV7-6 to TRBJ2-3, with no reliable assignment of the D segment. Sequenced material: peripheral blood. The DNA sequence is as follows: TGTGCCAGCAGCTTAGTCTCTCCGGGTAGCACAGATACGCAGTATTTT. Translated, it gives CASSLVSPGSTDTQYF.